The sequence of this TCR beta chain was determined in a study of regulatory dendritic cells for organ transplantation. Germline V gives CDR1 LNHDA, CDR2 SQIVND (reference sequence). Losses at the gene ends were 0 bases for V and 1 base for J; bases not matched to a gene: 3. The CDR3 consists of 17 residues. Naive CD45RA+ and memory CD45RO+ CD4+ or CD8+ T cells were FACS-sorted. The assay was immunoSEQ multiplex PCR, and TCRdb's table has in-frame clones only and misses some. Among 25,000 to 30,000 clones listed, less than 85% were seen once. The origin of this receptor is a human donor in good health. The chain has TRBV19 and TRBJ2-6; 7 bases agree with TRBD2. The specimen sequenced was naive CD8+ T cells from blood. Regarding subset: CD45RA+ naive T cells. The CDR3 DNA sequence: TGTGCCAGTAGTATAGATCTGGGAGGGTCTGGGGCCAACGTCCTGACTTTC. It yields the protein CASSIDLGGSGANVLTF.